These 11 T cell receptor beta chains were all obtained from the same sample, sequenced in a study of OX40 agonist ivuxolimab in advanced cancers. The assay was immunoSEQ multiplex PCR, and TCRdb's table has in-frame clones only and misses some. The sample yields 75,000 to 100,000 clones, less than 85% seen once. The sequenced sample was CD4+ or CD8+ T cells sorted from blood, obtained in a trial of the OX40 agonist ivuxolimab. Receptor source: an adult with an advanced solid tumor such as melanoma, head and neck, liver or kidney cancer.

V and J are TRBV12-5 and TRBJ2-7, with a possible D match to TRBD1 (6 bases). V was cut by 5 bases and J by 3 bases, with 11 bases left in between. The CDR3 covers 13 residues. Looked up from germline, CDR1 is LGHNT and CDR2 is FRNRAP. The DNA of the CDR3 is TGTGCTAGTGGTGATCCGGGACACTACGAGCAGTACTTC. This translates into CASGDPGHYEQYF.

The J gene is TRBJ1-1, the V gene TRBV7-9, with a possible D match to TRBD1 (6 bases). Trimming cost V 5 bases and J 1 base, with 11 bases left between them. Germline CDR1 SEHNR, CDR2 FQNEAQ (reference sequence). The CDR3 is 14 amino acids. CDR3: CASSQGSKNTEAFF. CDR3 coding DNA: TGTGCCAGCAGCCAGGGGAGTAAGAACACTGAAGCTTTCTTT.

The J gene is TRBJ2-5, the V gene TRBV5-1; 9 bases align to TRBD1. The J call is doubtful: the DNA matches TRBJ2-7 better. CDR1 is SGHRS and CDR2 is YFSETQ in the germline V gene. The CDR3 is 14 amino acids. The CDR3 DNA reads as TGCGCCAGCAGCTCGGGACAGGGAAACTACGAGCAGTACTTC. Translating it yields CASSSGQGNYEQYF.

CDR3 sequence: CASSYYSNQPQHF. The DNA of the CDR3 is TGTGCCAGCAGTTACTATAGCAATCAGCCCCAGCATTTT. This sequence joins TRBV6-5 and TRBJ1-5; D remains ambiguous. V gave up 1 base and J gave up 0 bases, with 1 base separating them. Germline V lookup: CDR1 MNHEY, CDR2 SVGAGI. The CDR3 loop spans 13 amino acids.

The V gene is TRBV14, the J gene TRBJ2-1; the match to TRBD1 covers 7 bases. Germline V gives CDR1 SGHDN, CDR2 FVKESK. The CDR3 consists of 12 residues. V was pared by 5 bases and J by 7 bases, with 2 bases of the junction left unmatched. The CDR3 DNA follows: TGTGCCAGCAGCGTACAGGGGAATGAGCAGTTCTTC. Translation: CASSVQGNEQFF.

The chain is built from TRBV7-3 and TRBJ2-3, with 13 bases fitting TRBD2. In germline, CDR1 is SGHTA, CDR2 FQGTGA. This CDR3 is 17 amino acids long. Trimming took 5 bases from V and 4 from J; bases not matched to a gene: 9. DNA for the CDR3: TGTGCCAGCAGCCCCCTATCGACTAGCGGGGGGCCAGATACGCAGTATTTT. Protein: CASSPLSTSGGPDTQYF.

Here the CDR3 DNA reads TGTGCCAGCACTCCCCGGGACCTCCAAGAGACCCAGTACTTC. Protein sequence: CASTPRDLQETQYF. The V gene is TRBV2, the J gene TRBJ2-5; either TRBD1 or TRBD2 may fit D (5 bases each). V shed 7 bases and J shed 1 base, with 13 bases lying between them. CDR1 and CDR2 (germline): SNHLY, FYNNEI. CDR3 size: 14 residues.

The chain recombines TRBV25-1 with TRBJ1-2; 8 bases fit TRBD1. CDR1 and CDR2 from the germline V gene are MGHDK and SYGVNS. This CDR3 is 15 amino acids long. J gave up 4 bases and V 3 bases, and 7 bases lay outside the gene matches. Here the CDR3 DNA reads TGTGCCAGCAGTGAGGCTACGACAGGGGCCTATGGCTACACCTTC. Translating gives CASSEATTGAYGYTF.

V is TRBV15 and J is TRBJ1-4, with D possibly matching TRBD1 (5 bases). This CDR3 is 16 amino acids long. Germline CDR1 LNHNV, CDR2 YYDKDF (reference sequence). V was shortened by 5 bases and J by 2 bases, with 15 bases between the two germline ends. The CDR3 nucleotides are TGTGCCACCAGCGGAGGGCAGGGAAGTACTAATGAAAAACTGTTTTTT. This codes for CATSGGQGSTNEKLFF.

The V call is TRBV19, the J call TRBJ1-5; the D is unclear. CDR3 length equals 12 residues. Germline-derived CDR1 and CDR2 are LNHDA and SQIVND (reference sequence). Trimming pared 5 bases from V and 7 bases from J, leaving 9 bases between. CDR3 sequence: CASSLEFQPQHF. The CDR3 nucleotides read TGTGCCAGTAGTCTCGAGTTCCAGCCCCAGCATTTT.

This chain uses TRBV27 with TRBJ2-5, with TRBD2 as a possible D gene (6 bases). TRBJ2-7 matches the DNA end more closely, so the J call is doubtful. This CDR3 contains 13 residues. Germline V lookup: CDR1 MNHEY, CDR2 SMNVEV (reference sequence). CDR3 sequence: CASSPTRSYEQYF. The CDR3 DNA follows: TGTGCCAGCAGTCCGACTAGATCCTACGAGCAGTACTTC.